This T cell receptor beta chain was recovered during a study of cytomegalovirus exposure and HLA in healthy donors. Looking at the study overall: A prior analysis found 117 million unique TCR beta sequences from 150 million to 200 million T cells.

Note on this clone: The antigen is undetermined.

Primers: 60 Vbeta forward and 13 Jbeta reverse. Per the authors' pipeline: In a later analysis, about 9.9 million of tens of millions of unique beta chains occurred in at least two donors. The table came from immunoSEQ multiplex PCR; TCRdb's copy has only in-frame clones and leaves some out. V, J and clone size reflect that table, while D and trimming were determined from the DNA. This sample contains under 95,000 clones. CDR3 length equals 14 residues. V shed 4 bases, J shed 6 bases, and the junction held 8 bases outside the gene matches. Germline values: CDR1 KGHSH, CDR2 LQKENI. Study-wide points: Later analysis associated a missense DCLRE1C variant with TCR beta V- and J-gene trimming.

The J gene is TRBJ2-7, the V gene TRBV18; 8 positions match TRBD2. This TCR was recovered from a man between 45 and 60 years old in good health and CMV-seronegative. The specimen was PBMCs. This CDR3 is CASSLRGREGEQYF. The CDR3 nucleotides read TGTGCCAGCTCACTACGAGGACGGGAGGGCGAGCAGTACTTC.